A selection of T cell receptor beta chains follows, all from one sample in a study of shared clonotypes between healthy human individuals. Here immunoSEQ multiplex PCR was the method, and the copy in TCRdb shows in-frame clones only, minus some. The table includes 2 million to 2.5 million clones, approximately 94% detected once. What was sequenced was naive CD8+ T cells from PBMCs. Receptors originate from a young man in good health. Some clones in this sample may be carry-over from other donors' samples. CDR3s include the opening cysteine and the closing phenylalanine or tryptophan. Fields, in order: clone size, V gene, J gene, D gene, CDR3 DNA, CDR3 protein. A D gene is named only where the DNA matches it firmly. Clone size appears in some rows only: once, few, many, or a class for an expanded clone.

clone size: NA; V gene: TRBV7-3; J gene: TRBJ1-2; D gene: NA; CDR3 DNA: TGTGCCAGCAGCTCAAAAGGTAGGACGGTCTATGGCTACACCTTC; CDR3 protein: CASSSKGRTVYGYTF
clone size: NA; V gene: TRBV27; J gene: TRBJ2-7; D gene: TRBD2; CDR3 DNA: TGTGCCAGCAGTTCAGGACTAGCGGGAGCCGAGCAGTACTTC; CDR3 protein: CASSSGLAGAEQYF
clone size: NA; V gene: TRBV2; J gene: TRBJ2-1; D gene: TRBD2; CDR3 DNA: TGTGCCAGCAGGCAAAATAGCGGGAGGTCCCACAATGAGCAGTTCTTC; CDR3 protein: CASRQNSGRSHNEQFF
clone size: NA; V gene: TRBV4-3; J gene: TRBJ2-7; D gene: NA; CDR3 DNA: TGCGCCAGCAGCCAAGATTTCGGGCCCTACGAGCAGTACTTC; CDR3 protein: CASSQDFGPYEQYF
clone size: once; V gene: TRBV7-9; J gene: TRBJ2-3; D gene: NA; CDR3 DNA: TGTGCCAGCAGCGTAGGGATAGCACCCCTCCTTGATACGCAGTATTTT; CDR3 protein: CASSVGIAPLLDTQYF
clone size: NA; V gene: TRBV2; J gene: TRBJ1-1; D gene: TRBD1; CDR3 DNA: TGTGCCAGCAGCACACGACAGGGTGTTAATACTGAAGCTTTCTTT; CDR3 protein: CASSTRQGVNTEAFF
clone size: NA; V gene: TRBV6-1; J gene: TRBJ1-1; D gene: NA; CDR3 DNA: TGTGCCAGCAGTGAACGATGGGGGGCTACAGGCGAGAAAGCTTTCTTT; CDR3 protein: CASSERWGATGEKAFF
clone size: NA; V gene: TRBV6-4; J gene: TRBJ2-6; D gene: NA; CDR3 DNA: TGTGCCAGCAGTGACTTTGTCAGGAAAAAGGGAGATTATTTC; CDR3 protein: CASSDFVRKKGDYF
clone size: NA; V gene: TRBV19; J gene: TRBJ1-4; D gene: NA; CDR3 DNA: TGTGCCAGTAGACGATGGGACGGGCAGTCCATTAATGAAAAACTGTTTTTT; CDR3 protein: CASRRWDGQSINEKLFF
clone size: once; V gene: TRBV16; J gene: TRBJ1-5; D gene: TRBD1; CDR3 DNA: TGTGCCAGCAGCCAGGACAGGTCTAATCAGCCCCAGCATTTT; CDR3 protein: CASSQDRSNQPQHF
clone size: once; V gene: TRBV11-2; J gene: TRBJ1-2; D gene: TRBD1; CDR3 DNA: TGTGCCAGCAGCTTAGATGGACAGGGGGCGCATGGCTACACCTTC; CDR3 protein: CASSLDGQGAHGYTF
clone size: NA; V gene: TRBV4-3; J gene: TRBJ2-7; D gene: TRBD2; CDR3 DNA: TGCGCCAGCAGCCAAGAGGGGACTAGCGGGGCCAGCTCCTACGAGCAGTACTTC; CDR3 protein: CASSQEGTSGASSYEQYF
clone size: NA; V gene: TRBV5-1; J gene: TRBJ2-7; D gene: TRBD1; CDR3 DNA: TGCGCCAGCAGCTCCAGACAGGGGGCGGTGGAGCAGTACTTC; CDR3 protein: CASSSRQGAVEQYF
clone size: NA; V gene: TRBV27; J gene: TRBJ2-2; D gene: TRBD1; CDR3 DNA: TGTGCCAGCAGTTTAATTCCCACGGGACAGGGGCCGGACACCGGGGAGCTGTTTTTT; CDR3 protein: CASSLIPTGQGPDTGELFF
clone size: NA; V gene: TRBV14; J gene: TRBJ1-1; D gene: NA; CDR3 DNA: TGTGCCAGCAGCCTACCCGGGACGGGGAACACTGAAGCTTTCTTT; CDR3 protein: CASSLPGTGNTEAFF
clone size: NA; V gene: TRBV7-2; J gene: TRBJ2-2; D gene: TRBD1; CDR3 DNA: TGTGCCAGCAGTCACCGGGACAGGGGGGCCGGGGAGCTGTTTTTT; CDR3 protein: CASSHRDRGAGELFF
clone size: NA; V gene: TRBV11-2; J gene: TRBJ2-7; D gene: NA; CDR3 DNA: TGTGCCAGCAGCTTGTGGGGGAACGAGCAGTACTTC; CDR3 protein: CASSLWGNEQYF
clone size: NA; V gene: TRBV6-1; J gene: TRBJ2-5; D gene: NA; CDR3 DNA: TGTGCCAGCCTGAATGCAGGGCAAGAGACCCAGTACTTC; CDR3 protein: CASLNAGQETQYF
clone size: NA; V gene: TRBV7-9; J gene: TRBJ2-7; D gene: TRBD1; CDR3 DNA: TGTGCCAGCAGCTACGGACAGGGAACTTCCTACGAGCAGTACTTC; CDR3 protein: CASSYGQGTSYEQYF
clone size: NA; V gene: TRBV7-9; J gene: TRBJ2-3; D gene: NA; CDR3 DNA: TGTGCCAGCAGCCCGAAGCTTGGTGGGGGGACAGATACGCAGTATTTT; CDR3 protein: CASSPKLGGGTDTQYF
clone size: NA; V gene: TRBV29-1; J gene: TRBJ2-3; D gene: TRBD2; CDR3 DNA: TGCAGCGTTGGGGCGGGAGGGCCCGCAGATACGCAGTATTTT; CDR3 protein: CSVGAGGPADTQYF
clone size: few; V gene: TRBV7-9; J gene: TRBJ1-4; D gene: NA; CDR3 DNA: TGTGCCAGCACCGATATGGGGGCGCGTGATGAAAAACTGTTTTTT; CDR3 protein: CASTDMGARDEKLFF
clone size: once; V gene: TRBV7-2; J gene: TRBJ2-1; D gene: NA; CDR3 DNA: TGTGCCAGCACACTAACAGGAGGGCCCGGGAATGAGCAGTTCTTC; CDR3 protein: CASTLTGGPGNEQFF
clone size: NA; V gene: TRBV6-6; J gene: TRBJ2-7; D gene: NA; CDR3 DNA: TGTGCCAGCAGCCTCGGGTCAAACTACGAGCAGTACTTC; CDR3 protein: CASSLGSNYEQYF
clone size: NA; V gene: TRBV9; J gene: TRBJ2-7; D gene: TRBD2; CDR3 DNA: TGTGCCAGCAGCCCCGTAGGCGGGAGTCTTTACGAGCAGTACTTC; CDR3 protein: CASSPVGGSLYEQYF
clone size: NA; V gene: TRBV21-1; J gene: TRBJ2-7; D gene: NA; CDR3 DNA: TGTGCCAGCAAGCGGCGGGAGGGCCCCGGGCATTGGCATACGAAGGAGCAGTACTTC; CDR3 protein: CASKRREGPGHWHTKEQYF
clone size: NA; V gene: TRBV7-3; J gene: TRBJ2-1; D gene: NA; CDR3 DNA: TGTGCCAGCAGCTTCCGGGAGAGGCATGAGCAGTTCTTC; CDR3 protein: CASSFRERHEQFF
clone size: NA; V gene: TRBV10-3; J gene: TRBJ2-5; D gene: TRBD2; CDR3 DNA: TGTGCCATCAGTGCTTGGCGGGAGGGGCAAGAGACCCAGTACTTC; CDR3 protein: CAISAWREGQETQYF